This T cell receptor beta chain was recovered during a study of Ad26.COV2.S vaccination and SARS-CoV-2 variants. Study context: Ad26.COV2.S, an intramuscular injection, was given once or twice 56 days apart. Study-wide results and caveats: Analyses of TCR breadth and depth may have underestimated total T cell responses.

A word on this clone: The antigen remains unidentified.

Assay: immunoSEQ multiplex PCR; the TCRdb copy retains only in-frame clones and omits some. The table has about 390,000 clones, 75% to 90% seen once. The CDR3 runs to 15 residues. V was clipped by 5 bases and J by 0 bases, with 11 bases between them. CDR1 is SGHTA, CDR2 FQGNSA, per germline. Treatment noted: about 20 received Ad26.COV2.S at low or high dose, single or two shots; a few received placebo; per-sample allocation not given. The samples were gathered on day 63 after the first injection of vaccine or placebo. The material sequenced was peripheral blood, taken in a trial of Ad26.COV2.S vaccine versus placebo. This clonotype originated in a person between 18 and 65 years old who received the Ad26.COV2.S COVID-19 vaccine or a placebo. The chain uses TRBV7-2 and TRBJ1-3; maybe TRBD1 (5 bases). DNA of the CDR3: TGTGCCAGCAGCACGACAGCGTTCTCTGGAAACACCATATATTTT. Protein sequence: CASSTTAFSGNTIYF.